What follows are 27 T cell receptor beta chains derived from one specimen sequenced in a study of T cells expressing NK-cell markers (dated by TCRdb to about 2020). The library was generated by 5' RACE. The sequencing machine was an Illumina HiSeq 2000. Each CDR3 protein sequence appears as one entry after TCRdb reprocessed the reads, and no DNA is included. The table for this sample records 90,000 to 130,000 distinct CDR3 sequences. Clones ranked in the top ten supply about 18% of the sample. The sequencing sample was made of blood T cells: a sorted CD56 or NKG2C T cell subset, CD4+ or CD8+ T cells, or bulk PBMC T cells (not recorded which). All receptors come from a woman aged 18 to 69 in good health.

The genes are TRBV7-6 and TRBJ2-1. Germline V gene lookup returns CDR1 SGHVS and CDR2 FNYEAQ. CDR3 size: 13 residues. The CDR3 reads CASSFSPFNEQFF.

The CDR3 is CASSPLGLARAETQYF. V gene TRBV18 combines with J gene TRBJ2-5; the D call of TRBD2 rests on TCRdb alone, since no DNA is present to check it. Germline loops: CDR1 KGHSH, CDR2 LQKENI. The CDR3 has 16 residues.

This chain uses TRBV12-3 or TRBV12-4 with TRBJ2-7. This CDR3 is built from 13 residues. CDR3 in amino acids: CASSLIVGYEQYF.

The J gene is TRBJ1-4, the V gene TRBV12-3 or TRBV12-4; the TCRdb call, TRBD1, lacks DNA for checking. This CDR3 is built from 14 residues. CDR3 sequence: CASSLNRVNEKLFF.

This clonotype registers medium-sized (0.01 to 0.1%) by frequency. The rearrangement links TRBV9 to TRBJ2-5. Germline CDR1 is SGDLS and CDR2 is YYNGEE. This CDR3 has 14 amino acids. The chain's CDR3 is CASSVGRNQETQYF.

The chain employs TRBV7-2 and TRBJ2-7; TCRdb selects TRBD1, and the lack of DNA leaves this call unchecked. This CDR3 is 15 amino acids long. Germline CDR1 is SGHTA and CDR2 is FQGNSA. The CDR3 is CASSPGVGWAYEQYF.

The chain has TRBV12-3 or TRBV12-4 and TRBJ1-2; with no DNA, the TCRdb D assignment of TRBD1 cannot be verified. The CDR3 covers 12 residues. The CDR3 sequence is CASSFQGNGYTF.

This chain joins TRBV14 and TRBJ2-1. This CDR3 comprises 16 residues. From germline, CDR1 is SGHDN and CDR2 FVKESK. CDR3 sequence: CASSQAPGFTYNEQFF.

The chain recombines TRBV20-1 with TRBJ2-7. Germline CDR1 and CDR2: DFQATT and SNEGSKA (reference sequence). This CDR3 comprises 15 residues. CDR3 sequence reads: CSARDPTQRTYEQYF.

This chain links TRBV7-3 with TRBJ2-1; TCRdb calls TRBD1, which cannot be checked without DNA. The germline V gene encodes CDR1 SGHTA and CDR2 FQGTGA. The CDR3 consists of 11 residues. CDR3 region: CASMEGGEQFF.

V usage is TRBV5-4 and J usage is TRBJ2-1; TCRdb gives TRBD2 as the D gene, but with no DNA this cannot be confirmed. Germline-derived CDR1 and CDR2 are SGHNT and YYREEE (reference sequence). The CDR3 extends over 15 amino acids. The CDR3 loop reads CASSPAAGVTDEQFF.

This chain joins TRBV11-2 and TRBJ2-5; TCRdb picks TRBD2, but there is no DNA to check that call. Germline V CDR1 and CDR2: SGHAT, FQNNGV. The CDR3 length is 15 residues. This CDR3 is CASSPTGSSEETQYF.

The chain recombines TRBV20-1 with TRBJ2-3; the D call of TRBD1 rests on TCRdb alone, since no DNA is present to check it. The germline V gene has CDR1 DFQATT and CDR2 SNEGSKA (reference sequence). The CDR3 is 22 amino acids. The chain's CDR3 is CSARPEQSRDRGLRASTDTQYF.

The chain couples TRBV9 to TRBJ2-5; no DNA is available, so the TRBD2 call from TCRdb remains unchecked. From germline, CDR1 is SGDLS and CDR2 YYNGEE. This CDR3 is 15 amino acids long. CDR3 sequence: CASTEGRTTLETQYF.

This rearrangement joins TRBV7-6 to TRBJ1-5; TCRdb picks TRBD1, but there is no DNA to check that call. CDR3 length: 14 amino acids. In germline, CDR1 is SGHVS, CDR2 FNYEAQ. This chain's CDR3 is CASSSGQGGQPQHF.

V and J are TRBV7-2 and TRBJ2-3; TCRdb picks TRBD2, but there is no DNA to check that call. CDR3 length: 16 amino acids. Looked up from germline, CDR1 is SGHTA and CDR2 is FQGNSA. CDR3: CASSERLAGITDTQYF.

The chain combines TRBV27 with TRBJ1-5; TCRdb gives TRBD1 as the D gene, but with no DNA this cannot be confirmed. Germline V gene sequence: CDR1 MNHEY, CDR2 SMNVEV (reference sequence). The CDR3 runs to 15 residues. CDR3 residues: CASSPDRVSNQPQHF.

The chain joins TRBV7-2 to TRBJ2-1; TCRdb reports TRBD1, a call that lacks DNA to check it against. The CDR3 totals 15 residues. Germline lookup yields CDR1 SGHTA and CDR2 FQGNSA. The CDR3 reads CASSLHPTGYNEQFF.

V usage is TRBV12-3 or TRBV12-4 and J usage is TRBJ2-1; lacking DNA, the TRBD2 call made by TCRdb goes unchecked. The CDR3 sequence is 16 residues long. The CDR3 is CASSHLPGLAGGRQFF.

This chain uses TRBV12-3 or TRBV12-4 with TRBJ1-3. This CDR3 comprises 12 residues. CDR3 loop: CASSFGGDTIYF.

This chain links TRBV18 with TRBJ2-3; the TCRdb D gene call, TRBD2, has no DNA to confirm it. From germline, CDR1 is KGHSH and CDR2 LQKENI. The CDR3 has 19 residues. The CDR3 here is CASSPPTRSTPTSTDTQYF.

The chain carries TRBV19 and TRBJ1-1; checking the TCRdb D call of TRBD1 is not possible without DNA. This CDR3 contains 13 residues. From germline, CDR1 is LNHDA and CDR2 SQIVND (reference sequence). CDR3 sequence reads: CASDQSGGTEAFF.

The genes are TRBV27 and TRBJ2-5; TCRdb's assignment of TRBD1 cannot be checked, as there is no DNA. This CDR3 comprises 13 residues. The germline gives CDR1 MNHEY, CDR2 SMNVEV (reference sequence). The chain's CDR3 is CASSLIGAETQYF.

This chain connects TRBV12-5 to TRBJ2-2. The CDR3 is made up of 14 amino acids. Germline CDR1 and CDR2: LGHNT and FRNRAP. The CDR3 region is CASGLGVNTGELFF.

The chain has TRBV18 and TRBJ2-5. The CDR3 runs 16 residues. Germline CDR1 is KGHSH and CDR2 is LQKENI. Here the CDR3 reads CASSPPFFLSQETQYF.

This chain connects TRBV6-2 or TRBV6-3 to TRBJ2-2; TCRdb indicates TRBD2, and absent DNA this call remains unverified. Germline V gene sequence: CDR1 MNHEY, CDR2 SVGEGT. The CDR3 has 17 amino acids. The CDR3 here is CASSYSLPTSSTGELFF.

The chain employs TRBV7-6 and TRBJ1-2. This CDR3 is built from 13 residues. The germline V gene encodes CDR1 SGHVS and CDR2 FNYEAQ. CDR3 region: CASSAGFNYGYTF.